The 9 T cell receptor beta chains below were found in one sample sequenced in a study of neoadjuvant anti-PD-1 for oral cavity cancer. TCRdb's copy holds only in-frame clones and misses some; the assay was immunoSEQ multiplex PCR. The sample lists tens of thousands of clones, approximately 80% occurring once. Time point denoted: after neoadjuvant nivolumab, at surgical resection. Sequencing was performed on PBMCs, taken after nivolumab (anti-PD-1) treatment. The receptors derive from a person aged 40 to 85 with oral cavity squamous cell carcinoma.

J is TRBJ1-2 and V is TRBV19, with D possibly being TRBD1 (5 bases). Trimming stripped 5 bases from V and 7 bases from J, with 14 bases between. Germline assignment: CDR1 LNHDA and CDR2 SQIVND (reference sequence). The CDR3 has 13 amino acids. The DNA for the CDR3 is TGTGCCAGTAGTTCGGCAGGGTCGGGTGGCTACACCTTC. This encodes CASSSAGSGGYTF. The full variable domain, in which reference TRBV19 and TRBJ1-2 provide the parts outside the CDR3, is DGGITQSPKYLFRKEGQNVTLSCEQNLNHDAMYWYRQDPGQGLRLIYYSQIVNDFQKGDIAEGYSVSREKKESFPLTVTSAQKNPTAFYLCASSSAGSGGYTFGSGTRLTVV.

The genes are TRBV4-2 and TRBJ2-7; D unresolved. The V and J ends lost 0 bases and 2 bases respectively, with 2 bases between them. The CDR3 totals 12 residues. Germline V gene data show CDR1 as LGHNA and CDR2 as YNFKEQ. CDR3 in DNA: TGTGCCAGCAGCCAAGATGCCTACGAGCAGTACTTC. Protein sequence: CASSQDAYEQYF.

The CDR3 sequence: CASTKEDKGGYTF. The CDR3 nucleotides are TGTGCCAGCACCAAGGAAGACAAGGGTGGCTACACCTTC. The J gene is TRBJ1-2, the V gene TRBV2; D unresolved. There are 13 residues in the CDR3. Trimming pared 7 bases from V and 7 bases from J, leaving 16 bases between. Looked up from germline, CDR1 is SNHLY and CDR2 is FYNNEI.

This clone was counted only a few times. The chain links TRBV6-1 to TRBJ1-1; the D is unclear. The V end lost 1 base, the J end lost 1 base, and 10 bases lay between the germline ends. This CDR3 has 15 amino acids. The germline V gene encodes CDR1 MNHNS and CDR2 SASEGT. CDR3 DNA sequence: TGTGCCAGCAGTGAAGGGGTACAGAGGAACACTGAAGCTTTCTTT. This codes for CASSEGVQRNTEAFF.

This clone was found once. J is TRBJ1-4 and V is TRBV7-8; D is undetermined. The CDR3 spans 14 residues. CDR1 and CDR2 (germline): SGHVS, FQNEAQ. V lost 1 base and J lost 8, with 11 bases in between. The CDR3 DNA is TGTGCCAGCAGCTTAGGAGGGTTTGGCGAAAAACTGTTTTTT. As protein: CASSLGGFGEKLFF.

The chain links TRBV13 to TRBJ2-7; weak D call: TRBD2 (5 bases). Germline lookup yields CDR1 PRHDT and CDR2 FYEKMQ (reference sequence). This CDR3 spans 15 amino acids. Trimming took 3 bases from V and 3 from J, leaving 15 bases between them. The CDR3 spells CASSFTGREGYEQYF. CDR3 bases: TGTGCCAGCAGCTTTACGGGGAGAGAAGGCTACGAGCAGTACTTC.

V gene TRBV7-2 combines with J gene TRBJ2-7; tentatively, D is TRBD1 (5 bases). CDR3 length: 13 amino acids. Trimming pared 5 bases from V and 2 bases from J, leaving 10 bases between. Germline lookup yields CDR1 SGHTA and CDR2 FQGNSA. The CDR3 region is CASSQGGAYEQYF. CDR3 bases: TGTGCCAGCAGCCAGGGTGGCGCCTACGAGCAGTACTTC.

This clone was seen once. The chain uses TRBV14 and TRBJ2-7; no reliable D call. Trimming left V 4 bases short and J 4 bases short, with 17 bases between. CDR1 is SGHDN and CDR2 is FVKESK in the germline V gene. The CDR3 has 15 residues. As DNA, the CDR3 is TGTGCCAGCAGCCCGAGCAGGCCCGTCTCTTACGAGCAGTACTTC. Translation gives CASSPSRPVSYEQYF.

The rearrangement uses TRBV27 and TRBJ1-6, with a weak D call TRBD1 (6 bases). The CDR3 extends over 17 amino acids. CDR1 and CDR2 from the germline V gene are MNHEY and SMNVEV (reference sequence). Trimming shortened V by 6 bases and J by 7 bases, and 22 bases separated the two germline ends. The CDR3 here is CASSLLVFGTRNSPLHF. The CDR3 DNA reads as TGTGCCAGCAGCTTACTTGTCTTCGGGACAAGGAATTCACCCCTCCACTTT.